This entry lists 13 T cell receptor beta chains sequenced from one sample in a study of cytomegalovirus exposure and HLA in healthy donors (dated by TCRdb to about 2017). The library was produced with the immunoSEQ multiplex PCR assay. A mixture of 60 forward primers for TCR Vbeta segments and 13 reverse primers for TCR Jbeta segments was used in the multiplex PCR. Not all clones reach the TCRdb copy of this immuneACCESS table, which keeps in-frame sequences only. Checked studies attribute under half of the gap to unresolved V genes and leave the rest unexplained. The sample table contains approximately 190,000 clones; only one count was recorded for approximately 82% of them. The top ten clones comprise more than 1.5% of the sample. The sequenced sample consisted of PBMCs. Source of these receptors: a man aged 40-49 years in good health and CMV-seropositive.

The chain is built from TRBV7-8 and TRBJ2-1; unclear D gene. V lost 1 base to trimming and J lost 8 bases, with 6 bases between them. From germline, CDR1 is SGHVS and CDR2 FQNEAQ. The CDR3 covers 12 residues. In nucleotides, the CDR3 is TGTGCCAGCAGCTTAGAACTCTATGAGCAGTTCTTC. Translation: CASSLELYEQFF.

The chain has TRBV28 and TRBJ1-3; 7 positions agree with TRBD1. Germline-derived CDR1 and CDR2 are MDHEN and SYDVKM. V dropped 6 bases and J dropped 0; count of bases not matched to a gene: 8. This CDR3 comprises 16 residues. The CDR3 loop reads CASSLWTGSSGNTIYF. CDR3 coding DNA: TGTGCCAGCAGCCTTTGGACAGGCTCCTCTGGAAACACCATATATTTT.

J is TRBJ1-2 and V is TRBV6-1; no clear D gene. Germline loops: CDR1 MNHNS, CDR2 SASEGT. The V end lost 1 base, the J end lost 4 bases, and 10 bases lay between the germline ends. The CDR3 length is 14 residues. CDR3 sequence reads: CASSEGEGRYGYTF. CDR3 sequence (DNA): TGTGCCAGCAGTGAAGGGGAGGGTCGCTATGGCTACACCTTC.

This clone was seen only once. The V call is TRBV4-1, the J call TRBJ2-7, with 11 bases identical to TRBD1. There are 15 residues in the CDR3. Germline V lookup: CDR1 MGHRA, CDR2 YSYEKL. The V segment lost 1 base and the J segment 7 bases; nucleotides outside the gene matches: 6. The CDR3 reads CASSQAGQGAREQYF. CDR3 DNA: TGCGCCAGCAGCCAAGCAGGACAGGGGGCGCGGGAGCAGTACTTC.

The chain employs TRBV5-1 and TRBJ2-3, with 7 bases that match TRBD2. Germline V CDR1 and CDR2: SGHRS, YFSETQ. With 0 bases clipped from V and 4 bases from J, the junction kept 8 bases outside the gene matches. This CDR3 is built from 16 residues. The DNA of the CDR3 is TGCGCCAGCAGCTTGGGGCCAGCGGGAAGGTCAGATACGCAGTATTTT. Protein: CASSLGPAGRSDTQYF.

The gene calls are TRBV6-1 and TRBJ1-1; D remains ambiguous. CDR1 is MNHNS and CDR2 is SASEGT in the germline V gene. The CDR3 consists of 11 residues. V dropped 4 bases and J dropped 6 bases, with 6 bases sitting between them. The CDR3 nucleotides are TGTGCCAGCAGTGTCTTGTCTGAAGCTTTCTTT. Residues: CASSVLSEAFF.

This chain joins TRBV11-2 and TRBJ2-3; 12 bases line up with TRBD2. Per the germline V gene, CDR1 is SGHAT and CDR2 is FQNNGV. The CDR3 runs 17 residues. With V trimmed by 5 bases and J by 5 bases, 11 bases remained unmatched. The chain's CDR3 is CASSNLLAGGAEDTQYF. CDR3 sequence (DNA): TGTGCCAGCAGCAACCTACTAGCGGGAGGTGCTGAAGATACGCAGTATTTT.

The chain links TRBV6-1 to TRBJ1-2; D is unresolved. Per the germline V gene, CDR1 is MNHNS and CDR2 is SASEGT. The CDR3 loop spans 13 amino acids. The V end lost 6 bases, the J end lost 6 bases, and 14 bases lay between the germline ends. CDR3 residues: CASRTTRADGYTF. Here the CDR3 DNA reads TGTGCCAGCAGAACAACGAGGGCCGATGGCTACACCTTC.

A single count supports this clone. The CDR3 DNA reads as TGTGCCAGCAGACGACTAGCGGGAGGGGAAGAGACCCAGTACTTC. This gives the protein CASRRLAGGEETQYF. The V and J genes are TRBV6-5 and TRBJ2-5; 14 bases fit TRBD2. The CDR3 length is 15 residues. The germline V gene has CDR1 MNHEY and CDR2 SVGAGI. V trimming: 6 bases; J trimming: 3 bases; junction bases outside the gene matches: 3.

V and J are TRBV27 and TRBJ2-7; maybe TRBD2 (6 bases). The ends were cut back, 4 bases at V and 2 bases at J, with 9 bases in the middle. Per germline, CDR1 MNHEY and CDR2 SMNVEV (reference sequence). The CDR3 is made up of 13 amino acids. The CDR3 region is CASSYKRAYEQYF. As DNA, the CDR3 is TGTGCCAGCAGTTATAAGCGGGCCTACGAGCAGTACTTC.

The rearrangement uses TRBV30 and TRBJ2-1, with 8 positions matching TRBD2. The germline gives CDR1 GTSNPN, CDR2 SVGIG (reference sequence). J lost 5 bases, V lost 8 bases, and 8 bases had no gene match. The CDR3 runs 13 residues. The CDR3 nucleotides are TGTGCCCGTTCAGGGACTAGAAACAATGAGCAGTTCTTC. Amino acids: CARSGTRNNEQFF.

This chain links TRBV6-6 with TRBJ1-2; 10 bases agree with TRBD1. The trim removed 6 bases at V and 5 bases at J, leaving 6 bases unmatched. The CDR3 has 14 residues. Per the germline V gene, CDR1 is MNHNY and CDR2 is SVGAGI (reference sequence). Written as DNA, the CDR3 is TGTGCCAGCAGCCCCCCGGGACAGGGGTATGGCTACACCTTC. Amino acid sequence: CASSPPGQGYGYTF.

The chain carries TRBV28 and TRBJ2-7; 12 nucleotides agree with TRBD2. After removal of 1 base from V and 5 bases from J, the junction contained 12 bases not matched to a gene. The CDR3 sequence is 18 residues long. In germline, CDR1 is MDHEN, CDR2 SYDVKM. The CDR3: CASSLSSSGRGGLDEQYF. Written as DNA, the CDR3 is TGTGCCAGCAGTTTATCGTCTAGCGGGAGGGGCGGTTTAGACGAGCAGTACTTC.